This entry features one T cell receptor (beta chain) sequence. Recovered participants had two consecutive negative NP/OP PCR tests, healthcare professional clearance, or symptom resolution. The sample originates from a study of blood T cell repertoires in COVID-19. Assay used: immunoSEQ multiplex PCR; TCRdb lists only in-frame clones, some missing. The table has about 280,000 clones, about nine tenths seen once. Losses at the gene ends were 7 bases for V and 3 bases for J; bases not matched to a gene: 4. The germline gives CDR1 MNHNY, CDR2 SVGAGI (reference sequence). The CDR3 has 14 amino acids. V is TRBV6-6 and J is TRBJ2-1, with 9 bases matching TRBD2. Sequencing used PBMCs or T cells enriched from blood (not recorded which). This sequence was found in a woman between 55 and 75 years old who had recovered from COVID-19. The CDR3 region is CASNTRGGYNEQFF. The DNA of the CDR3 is TGTGCCAGCAACACGCGGGGGGGCTACAATGAGCAGTTCTTC.